This T cell receptor beta chain was captured in a study of T cell repertoires in ileal Crohn's disease. Germline V CDR1 and CDR2: MDHEN, SYDVKM. This CDR3 region has 14 residues. With 6 bases clipped from V and 3 bases from J, the junction kept 8 bases outside the gene matches. Produced via immunoSEQ multiplex PCR; TCRdb's table is partial and in-frame only. The sample lists about 9,600 clones, around 80% occurring once. The receptor was isolated from an adult with Crohn's disease. J is TRBJ2-7 and V is TRBV28; 7 bases are shared with TRBD1. Sequences were obtained from ileal tissue. The CDR3 loop is CASRQPGQLYEQYF. The CDR3, as DNA: TGTGCCAGCAGGCAACCGGGACAGCTCTACGAGCAGTACTTC.